This T cell receptor beta chain appears in the sequencing data of a study of PD-L1 blockade in urothelial cancer. Study information: The study recovered a median of about 150,000 T cells per blood sample.

The protocol was immunoSEQ multiplex PCR, while the TCRdb copy is restricted to in-frame clones and leaves out a portion. The data hold about 17,000 clones, with roughly nine tenths observed a single time. CDR3 length equals 16 residues. Germline V lookup: CDR1 SGDLS, CDR2 YYNGEE. The V end was cut by 0 bases, the J end by 2 bases, with 13 bases between. The clonotype originates from a man between 50 and 59 years old with urothelial cancer. V usage is TRBV9 and J usage is TRBJ2-3, with D maybe TRBD2 (7 bases). Sequenced material: PBMCs, taken around atezolizumab (anti-PD-L1) treatment. DNA for the CDR3: TGTGCCAGCAGCGTAGTTGGGGAGGGGGTCACAGATACGCAGTATTTT. Translation gives CASSVVGEGVTDTQYF.